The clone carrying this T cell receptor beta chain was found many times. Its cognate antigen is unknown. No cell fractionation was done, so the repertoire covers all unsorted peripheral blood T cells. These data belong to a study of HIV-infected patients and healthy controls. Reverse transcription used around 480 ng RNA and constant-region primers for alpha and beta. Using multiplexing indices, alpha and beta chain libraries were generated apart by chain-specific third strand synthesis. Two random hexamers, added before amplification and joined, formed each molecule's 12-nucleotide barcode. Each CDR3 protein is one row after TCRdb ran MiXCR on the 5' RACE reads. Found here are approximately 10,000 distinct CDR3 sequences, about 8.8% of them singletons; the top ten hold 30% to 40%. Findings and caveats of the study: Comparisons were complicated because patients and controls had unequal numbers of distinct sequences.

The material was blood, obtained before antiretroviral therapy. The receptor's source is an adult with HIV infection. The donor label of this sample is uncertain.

The CDR3, as DNA: TGTGCCAGCAGCCATCGGGACAGGGGGGGGAACACTGAAGCTTTCTTT. This encodes CASSHRDRGGNTEAFF. The V and J genes are TRBV3-1 and TRBJ1-1; 11 nucleotides match TRBD1. V gave up 3 bases and J gave up 1 base; unmatched junction bases: 4. This CDR3 comprises 16 residues. The V gene's germline CDR1 is LGHDT and CDR2 YNNKEL (reference sequence).